This T cell receptor beta chain originates from a study of T cell repertoires in cytomegalovirus infection. About the study: Recently described HLA-C-restricted plus well-studied HLA-B-restricted CMV epitopes were used.

Findings and caveats of the study: Ex vivo responses were dominated by HLA-C-restricted CMV-specific TCR beta clonotypes. Based on cumulative public TCR beta family frequency, carriers of CMV plus the relevant HLA were identified.

In this sample, this clonotype turned up a few times. The target antigen is unknown. CDR1 and CDR2 (germline): MNHEY, SMNVEV (reference sequence). The CDR3 extends over 12 amino acids. Between the trimmed V and J ends, which lost 6 bases and 4 bases, there was a span of 9 bases. TCRdb re-analysed the reads in MiXCR, keeping a single row per CDR3 protein. The sample consists of more than 45,000 distinct CDR3 sequences, roughly 20% of them appearing once. Sequenced here: CD8+ T cells from cultured PBMCs, sampled from culture after CMV antigen stimulation. This chain joins TRBV27 and TRBJ1-2, with D possibly matching TRBD1 (6 bases). This clonotype originated in a human donor in good health (CMV status not recorded). Some clones in this sample may be carry-over from other donors' samples. The CDR3 region has the DNA TGTGCCAGCAGGGACAGCGGCTATGGCTACACCTTC. The encoded protein is CASRDSGYGYTF.